The clone carrying this T cell receptor beta chain appeared a few times. Its matching antigen is unknown. During its preparation, the TCRbeta library received unique molecular identifiers. TCRdb processed the PCR reads anew with MiXCR; each CDR3 protein has one entry. The table has approximately 800,000 distinct CDR3 sequences, 15% to 20% seen once; the top ten hold approximately 4.5%. The CDR3 covers 15 residues. The V end lost 5 bases, the J end lost 3 bases, and 16 bases lay between the germline ends. Germline CDR1 and CDR2: SGHVS and FQNEAQ. This specimen comes from a study of T-cell reconstitution after alpha-beta-depleted transplantation in children. General observations from the study: It was reported that alpha-beta T cells came from several hundred expanded graft clones (about two months after transplant).

The chain combines TRBV7-8 with TRBJ1-2; maybe TRBD1 (5 bases). The sample here was PBMCs, mostly from graft donor cells, taken 360 days after TCRalphabeta/CD19-depleted stem cell transplant. The source is a male patient younger than 18 who had a stem cell transplant for acute lymphoblastic leukemia, so the T cells may come from the graft donor. This CDR3 is CASSPTRGYYYGYTF. As DNA, the CDR3 is TGTGCCAGCAGCCCGACCCGGGGGTACTACTATGGCTACACCTTC.